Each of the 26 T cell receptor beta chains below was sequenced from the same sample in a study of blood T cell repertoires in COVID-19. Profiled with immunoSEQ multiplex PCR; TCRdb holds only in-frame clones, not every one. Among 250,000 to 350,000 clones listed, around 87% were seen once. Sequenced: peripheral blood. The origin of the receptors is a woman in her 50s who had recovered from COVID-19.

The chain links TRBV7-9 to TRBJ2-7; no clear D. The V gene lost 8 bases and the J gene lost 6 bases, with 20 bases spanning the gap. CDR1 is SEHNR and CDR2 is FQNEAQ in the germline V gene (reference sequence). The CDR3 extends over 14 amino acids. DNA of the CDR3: TGTGCCAGCGGATTCGCCTGGTACGGGTCCGAGCAGTACTTC. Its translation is CASGFAWYGSEQYF.

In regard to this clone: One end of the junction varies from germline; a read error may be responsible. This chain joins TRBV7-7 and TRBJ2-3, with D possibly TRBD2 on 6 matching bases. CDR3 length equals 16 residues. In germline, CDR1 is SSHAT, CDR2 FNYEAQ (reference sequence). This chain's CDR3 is CASSLRPGLSTDTQYF. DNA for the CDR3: TGTGCTAGCAGTCTCCGACCGGGACTGAGCACAGATACGCAGTATTTT. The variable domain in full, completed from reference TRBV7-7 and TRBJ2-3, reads GAGVSQSPRYKVTKRGQDVTLRCDPISSHATLYWYQQALGQGPEFLTYFNYEAQPDKSGLPSDRFSAERPEGSISTLTIQRTEQRDSAMYRCASSLRPGLSTDTQYFGPGTRLTVL.

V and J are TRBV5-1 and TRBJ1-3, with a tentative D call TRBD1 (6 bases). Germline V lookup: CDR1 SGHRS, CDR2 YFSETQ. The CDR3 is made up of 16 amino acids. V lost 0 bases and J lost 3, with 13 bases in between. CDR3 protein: CASSLETGTFGNTIYF. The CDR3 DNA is TGCGCCAGCAGCTTGGAGACAGGAACTTTTGGAAACACCATATATTTT.

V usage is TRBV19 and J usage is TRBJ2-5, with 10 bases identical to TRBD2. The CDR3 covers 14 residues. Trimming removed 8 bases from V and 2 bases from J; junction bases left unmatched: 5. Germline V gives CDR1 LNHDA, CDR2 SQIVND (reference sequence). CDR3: CASGSSGGQETQYF. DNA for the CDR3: TGTGCCAGTGGATCTAGCGGGGGACAAGAGACCCAGTACTTC.

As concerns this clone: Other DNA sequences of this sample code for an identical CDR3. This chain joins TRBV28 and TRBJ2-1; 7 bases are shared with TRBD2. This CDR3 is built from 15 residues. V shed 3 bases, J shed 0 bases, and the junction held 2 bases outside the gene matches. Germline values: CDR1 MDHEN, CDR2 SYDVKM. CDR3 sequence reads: CASSFGGSSYNEQFF. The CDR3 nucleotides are TGTGCCAGCAGTTTTGGCGGGAGCTCCTACAATGAGCAGTTCTTC. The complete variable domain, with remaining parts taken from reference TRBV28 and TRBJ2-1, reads DVKVTQSSRYLVKRTGEKVFLECVQDMDHENMFWYRQDPGLGLRLIYFSYDVKMKEKGDIPEGYSVSREKKERFSLILESASTNQTSMYLCASSFGGSSYNEQFFGPGTRLTVL.

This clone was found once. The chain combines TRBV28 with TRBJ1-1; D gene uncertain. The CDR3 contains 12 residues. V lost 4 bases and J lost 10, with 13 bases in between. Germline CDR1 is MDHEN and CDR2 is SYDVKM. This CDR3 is CASSYYRQGAFF. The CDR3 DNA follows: TGTGCCAGCAGTTATTATCGACAAGGAGCTTTCTTT.

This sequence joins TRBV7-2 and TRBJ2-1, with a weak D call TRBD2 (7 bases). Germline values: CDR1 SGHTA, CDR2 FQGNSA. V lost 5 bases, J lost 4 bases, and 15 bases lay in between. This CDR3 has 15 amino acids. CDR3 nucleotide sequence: TGTGCCAGCAGCCGCAGGAGGGGGGGTTACAATGAGCAGTTCTTC. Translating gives CASSRRRGGYNEQFF.

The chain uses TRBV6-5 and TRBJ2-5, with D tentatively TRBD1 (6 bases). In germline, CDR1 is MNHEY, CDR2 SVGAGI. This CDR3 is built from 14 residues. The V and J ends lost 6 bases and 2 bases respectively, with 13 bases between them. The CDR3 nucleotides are TGTGCCAGCAGCCTTATGCAGGGGCAAGAGACCCAGTACTTC. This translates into CASSLMQGQETQYF.

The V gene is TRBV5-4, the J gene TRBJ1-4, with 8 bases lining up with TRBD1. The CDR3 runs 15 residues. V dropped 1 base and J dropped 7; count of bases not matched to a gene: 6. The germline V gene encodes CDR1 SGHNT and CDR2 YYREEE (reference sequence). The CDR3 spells CASSLRGTGLEKLFF. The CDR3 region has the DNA TGTGCCAGCAGCTTGAGGGGGACAGGTCTTGAAAAACTGTTTTTT.

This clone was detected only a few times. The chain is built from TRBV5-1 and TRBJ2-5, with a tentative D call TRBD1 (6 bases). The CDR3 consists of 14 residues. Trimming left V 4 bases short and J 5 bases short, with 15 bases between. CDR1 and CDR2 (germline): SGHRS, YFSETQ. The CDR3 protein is CASSANRAGETQYF. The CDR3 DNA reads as TGCGCCAGCAGCGCTAACAGGGCTGGCGAGACCCAGTACTTC.

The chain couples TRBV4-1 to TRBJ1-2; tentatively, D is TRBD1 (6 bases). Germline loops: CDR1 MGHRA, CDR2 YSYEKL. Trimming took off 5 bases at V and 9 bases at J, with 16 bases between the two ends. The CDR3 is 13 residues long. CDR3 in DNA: TGCGCCAGCAGCTCAGGGCCAGGGGATAGCTACACCTTC. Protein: CASSSGPGDSYTF.

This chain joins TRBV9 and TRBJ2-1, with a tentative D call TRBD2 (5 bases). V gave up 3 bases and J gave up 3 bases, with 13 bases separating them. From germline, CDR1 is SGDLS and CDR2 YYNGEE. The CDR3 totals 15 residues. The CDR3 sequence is CASSEDASLYNEQFF. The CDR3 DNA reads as TGTGCCAGCAGCGAGGACGCTAGCCTCTACAATGAGCAGTTCTTC.

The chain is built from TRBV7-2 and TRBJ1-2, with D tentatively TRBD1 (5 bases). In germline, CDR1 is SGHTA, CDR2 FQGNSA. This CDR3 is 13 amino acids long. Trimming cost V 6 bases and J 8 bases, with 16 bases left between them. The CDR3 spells CASSNQGPKGYTF. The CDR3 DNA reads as TGTGCCAGCAGTAACCAGGGTCCGAAAGGCTACACCTTC.

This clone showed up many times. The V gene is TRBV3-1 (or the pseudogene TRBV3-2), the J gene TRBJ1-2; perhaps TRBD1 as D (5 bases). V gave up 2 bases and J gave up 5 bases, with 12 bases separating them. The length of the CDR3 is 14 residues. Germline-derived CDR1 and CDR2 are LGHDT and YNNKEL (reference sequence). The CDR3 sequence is CASSQLRESYGYTF. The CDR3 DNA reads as TGTGCCAGCAGCCAACTCAGGGAAAGTTATGGCTACACCTTC.

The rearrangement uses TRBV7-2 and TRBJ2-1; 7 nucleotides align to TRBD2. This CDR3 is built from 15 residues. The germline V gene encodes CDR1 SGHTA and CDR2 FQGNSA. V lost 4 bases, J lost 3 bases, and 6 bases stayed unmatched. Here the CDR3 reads CASSYTGTNYNEQFF. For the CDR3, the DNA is TGTGCCAGCAGCTATACCGGGACTAACTACAATGAGCAGTTCTTC.

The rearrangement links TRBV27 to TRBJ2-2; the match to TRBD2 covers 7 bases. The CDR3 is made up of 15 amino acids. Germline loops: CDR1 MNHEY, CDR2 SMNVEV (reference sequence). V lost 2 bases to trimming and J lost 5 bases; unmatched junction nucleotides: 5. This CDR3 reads CASSLSPGGTGELFF. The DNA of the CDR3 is TGTGCCAGCAGTTTAAGCCCGGGGGGTACCGGGGAGCTGTTTTTT.

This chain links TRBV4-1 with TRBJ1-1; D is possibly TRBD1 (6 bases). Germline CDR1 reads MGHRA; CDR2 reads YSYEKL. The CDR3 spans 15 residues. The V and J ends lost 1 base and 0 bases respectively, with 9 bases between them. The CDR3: CASSQGRTVNTEAFF. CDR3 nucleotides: TGCGCCAGCAGCCAAGGTCGGACAGTGAACACTGAAGCTTTCTTT.

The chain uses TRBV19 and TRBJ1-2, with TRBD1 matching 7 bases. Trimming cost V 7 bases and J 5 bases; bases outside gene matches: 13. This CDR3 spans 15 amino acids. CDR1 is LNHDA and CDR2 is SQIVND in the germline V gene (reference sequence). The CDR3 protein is CASKSGTVVGYGYTF. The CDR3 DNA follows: TGTGCCAGTAAATCCGGGACAGTCGTCGGATATGGCTACACCTTC.

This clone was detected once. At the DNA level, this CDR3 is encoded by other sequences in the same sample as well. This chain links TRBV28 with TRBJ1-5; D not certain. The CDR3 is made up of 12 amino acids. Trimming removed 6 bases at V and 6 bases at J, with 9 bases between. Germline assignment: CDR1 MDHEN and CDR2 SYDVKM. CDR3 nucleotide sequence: TGTGCCAGCAGCTCCGGCGGTCAGCCCCAGCATTTT. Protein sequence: CASSSGGQPQHF. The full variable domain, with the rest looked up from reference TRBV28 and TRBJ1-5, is DVKVTQSSRYLVKRTGEKVFLECVQDMDHENMFWYRQDPGLGLRLIYFSYDVKMKEKGDIPEGYSVSREKKERFSLILESASTNQTSMYLCASSSGGQPQHFGDGTRLSIL.

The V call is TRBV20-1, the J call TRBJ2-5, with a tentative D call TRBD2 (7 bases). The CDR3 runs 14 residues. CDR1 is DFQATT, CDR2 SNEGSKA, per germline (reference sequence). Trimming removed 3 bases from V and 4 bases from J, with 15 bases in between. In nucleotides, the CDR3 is TGCAGTGCTAGTTGGGGGGGGCTGGGAGAGACCCAGTACTTC. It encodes CSASWGGLGETQYF.

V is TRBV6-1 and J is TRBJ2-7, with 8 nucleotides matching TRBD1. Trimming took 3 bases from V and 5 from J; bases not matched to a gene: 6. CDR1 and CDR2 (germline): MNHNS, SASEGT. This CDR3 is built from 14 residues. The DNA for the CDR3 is TGTGCCAGCAGTGAGGGACAGGCTGTCCACGAGCAGTACTTC. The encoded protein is CASSEGQAVHEQYF.

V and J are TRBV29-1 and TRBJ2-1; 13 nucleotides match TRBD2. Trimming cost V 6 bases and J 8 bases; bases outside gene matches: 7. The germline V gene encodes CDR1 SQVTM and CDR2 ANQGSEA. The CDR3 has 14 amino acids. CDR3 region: CSVTSGRARYEQFF. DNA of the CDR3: TGCAGCGTCACTAGCGGGAGGGCCAGATATGAGCAGTTCTTC.

Here the CDR3 reads CASSLKWGPNEQYF. The CDR3 bases are TGTGCCAGCAGCTTAAAGTGGGGGCCGAACGAGCAGTACTTC. J is TRBJ2-7 and V is TRBV7-6, with D perhaps TRBD1 (6 bases). This CDR3 has 14 residues. CDR1 SGHVS and CDR2 FNYEAQ come from the germline V gene. The ends were cut back, 2 bases at V and 5 bases at J, with 13 bases in the middle.

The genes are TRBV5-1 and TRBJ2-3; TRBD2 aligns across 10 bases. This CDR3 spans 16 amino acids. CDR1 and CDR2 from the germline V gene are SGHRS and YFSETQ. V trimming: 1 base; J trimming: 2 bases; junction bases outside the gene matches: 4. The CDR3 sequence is CASSLIAGGLTDTQYF. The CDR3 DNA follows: TGCGCCAGCAGCTTGATAGCGGGGGGACTCACAGATACGCAGTATTTT.

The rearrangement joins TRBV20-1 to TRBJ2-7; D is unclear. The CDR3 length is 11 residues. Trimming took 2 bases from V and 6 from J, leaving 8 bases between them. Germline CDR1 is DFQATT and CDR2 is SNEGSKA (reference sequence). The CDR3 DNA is TGCAGTGCTAGAAAGTGGGCCGAGCAGTACTTC. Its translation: CSARKWAEQYF.

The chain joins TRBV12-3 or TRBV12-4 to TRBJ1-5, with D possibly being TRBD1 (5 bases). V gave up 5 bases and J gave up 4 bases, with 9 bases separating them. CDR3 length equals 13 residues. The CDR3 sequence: CASSLNRNQPQHF. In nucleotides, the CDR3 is TGTGCCAGCAGTCTCAACAGGAATCAGCCCCAGCATTTT.